This entry features one T cell receptor beta chain sequence. The antigen remains undetermined. V was shortened by 3 bases and J by 3 bases, with 6 bases between the two germline ends. This CDR3 contains 12 residues. This entry comes from a study of blood T cells in healthy people across ages. Study-level findings and limits: Estimates of diversity drawn from one million T cells were considered underestimates.

Then a second PCR, running about 6 to 12 cycles, was carried out with a sample-barcoded 5' primer and a J-beta primer mix. TCRdb reprocessed the 5' RACE reads via MiXCR and lists one record per CDR3 protein. The sample shows roughly 800,000 distinct CDR3 sequences, 58% of them seen only once. The specimen was blood. The TCR comes from a man aged 25 to 45 in good health. The chain carries TRBV12-3 or TRBV12-4 and TRBJ2-7; D remains unclear. CDR3 bases: TGTGCCAGCAGTTTTACGGTCTACGAGCAGTACTTC. Protein sequence: CASSFTVYEQYF.